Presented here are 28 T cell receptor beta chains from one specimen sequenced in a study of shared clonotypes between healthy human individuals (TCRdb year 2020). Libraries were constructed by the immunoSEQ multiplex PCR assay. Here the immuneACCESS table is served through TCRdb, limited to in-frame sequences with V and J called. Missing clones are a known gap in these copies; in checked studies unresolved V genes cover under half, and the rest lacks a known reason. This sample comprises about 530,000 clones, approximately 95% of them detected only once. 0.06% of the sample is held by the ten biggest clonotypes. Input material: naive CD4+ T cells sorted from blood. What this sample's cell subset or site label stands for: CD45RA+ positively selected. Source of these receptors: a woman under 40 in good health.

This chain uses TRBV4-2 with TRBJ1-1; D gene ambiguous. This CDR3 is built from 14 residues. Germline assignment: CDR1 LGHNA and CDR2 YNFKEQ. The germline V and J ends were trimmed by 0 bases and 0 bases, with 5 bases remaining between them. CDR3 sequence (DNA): TGTGCCAGCAGCCAAGAACAGATGAACACTGAAGCTTTCTTT. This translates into CASSQEQMNTEAFF.

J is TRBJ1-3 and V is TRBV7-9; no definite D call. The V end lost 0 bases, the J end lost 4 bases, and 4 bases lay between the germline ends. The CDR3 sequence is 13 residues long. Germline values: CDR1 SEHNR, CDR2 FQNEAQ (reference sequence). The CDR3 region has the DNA TGTGCCAGCAGCTTAGCGGAGGGAAACACCATATATTTT. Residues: CASSLAEGNTIYF.

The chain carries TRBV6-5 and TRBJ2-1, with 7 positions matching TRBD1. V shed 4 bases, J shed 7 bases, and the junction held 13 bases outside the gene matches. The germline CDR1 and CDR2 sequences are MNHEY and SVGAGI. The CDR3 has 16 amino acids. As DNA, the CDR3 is TGTGCCAGCAGTTCCCGACAGGGAGTTTGGGTGAATGAGCAGTTCTTC. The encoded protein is CASSSRQGVWVNEQFF.

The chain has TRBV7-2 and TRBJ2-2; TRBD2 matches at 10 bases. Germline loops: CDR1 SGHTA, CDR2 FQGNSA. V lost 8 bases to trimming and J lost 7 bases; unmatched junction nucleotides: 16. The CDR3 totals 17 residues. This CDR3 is CASSLTGASGRYGELFF. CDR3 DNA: TGTGCCAGCTCCTTAACCGGGGCTAGCGGGAGATACGGGGAGCTGTTTTTT. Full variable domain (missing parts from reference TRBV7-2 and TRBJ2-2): GAGVSQSPSNKVTEKGKDVELRCDPISGHTALYWYRQSLGQGLEFLIYFQGNSAPDKSGLPSDRFSAERTGGSVSTLTIQRTQQEDSAVYLCASSLTGASGRYGELFFGEGSRLTVL.

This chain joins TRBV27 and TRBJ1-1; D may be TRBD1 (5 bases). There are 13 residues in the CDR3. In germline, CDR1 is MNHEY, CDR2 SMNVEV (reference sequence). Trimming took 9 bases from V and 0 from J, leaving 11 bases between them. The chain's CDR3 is CASQDRMNTEAFF. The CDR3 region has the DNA TGTGCCAGTCAAGACAGAATGAACACTGAAGCTTTCTTT.

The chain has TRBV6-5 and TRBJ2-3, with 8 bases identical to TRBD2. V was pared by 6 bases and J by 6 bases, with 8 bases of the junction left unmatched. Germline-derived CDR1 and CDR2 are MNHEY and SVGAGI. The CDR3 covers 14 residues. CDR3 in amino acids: CASSPEREWDTQYF. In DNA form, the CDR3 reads TGTGCCAGCAGCCCAGAGCGGGAGTGGGATACGCAGTATTTT.

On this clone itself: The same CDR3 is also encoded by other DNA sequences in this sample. This CDR3 reads CASSMGQGWTGELFF. DNA for the CDR3: TGTGCCAGTAGTATGGGGCAGGGATGGACCGGGGAGCTGTTTTTT. The chain uses TRBV19 and TRBJ2-2, with D perhaps TRBD1 (5 bases). Looked up from germline, CDR1 is LNHDA and CDR2 is SQIVND (reference sequence). The CDR3 loop spans 15 amino acids. The V and J ends lost 3 bases and 5 bases respectively, with 13 bases between them.

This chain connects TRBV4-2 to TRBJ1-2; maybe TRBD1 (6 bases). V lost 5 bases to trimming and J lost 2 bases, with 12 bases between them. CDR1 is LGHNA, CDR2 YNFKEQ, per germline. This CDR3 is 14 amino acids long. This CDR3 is CASSLFGTNYGYTF. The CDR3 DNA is TGTGCCAGCAGCTTATTCGGGACAAACTATGGCTACACCTTC.

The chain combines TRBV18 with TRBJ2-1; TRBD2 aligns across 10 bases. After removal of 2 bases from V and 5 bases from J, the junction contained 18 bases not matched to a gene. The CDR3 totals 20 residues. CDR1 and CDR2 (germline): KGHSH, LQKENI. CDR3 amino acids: CASSPFISSGSRGSDNEQFF. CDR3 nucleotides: TGTGCCAGCTCACCATTCATTTCTAGCGGGAGTAGAGGGTCGGACAATGAGCAGTTCTTC.

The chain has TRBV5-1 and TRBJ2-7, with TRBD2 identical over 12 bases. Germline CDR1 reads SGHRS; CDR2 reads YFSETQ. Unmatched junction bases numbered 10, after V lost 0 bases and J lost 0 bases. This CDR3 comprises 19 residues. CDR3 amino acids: CASSLGTSGMSRLSYEQYF. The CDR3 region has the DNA TGCGCCAGCAGCTTGGGGACTAGCGGGATGTCAAGGCTCTCCTACGAGCAGTACTTC.

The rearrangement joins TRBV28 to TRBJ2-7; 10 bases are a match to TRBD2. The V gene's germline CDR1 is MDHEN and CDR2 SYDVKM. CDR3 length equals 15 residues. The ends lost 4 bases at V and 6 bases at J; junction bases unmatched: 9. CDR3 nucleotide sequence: TGTGCCAGCAGTTCGTTAGCGGGAGGCCCCCCCGAGCAGTACTTC. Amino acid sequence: CASSSLAGGPPEQYF.

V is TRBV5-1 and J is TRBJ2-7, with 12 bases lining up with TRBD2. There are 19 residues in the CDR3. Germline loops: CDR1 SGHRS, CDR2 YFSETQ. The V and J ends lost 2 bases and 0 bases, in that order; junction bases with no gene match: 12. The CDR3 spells CASSLGGLAGLSPSYEQYF. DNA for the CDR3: TGCGCCAGCAGCTTAGGGGGACTAGCGGGTCTCTCCCCCTCCTACGAGCAGTACTTC.

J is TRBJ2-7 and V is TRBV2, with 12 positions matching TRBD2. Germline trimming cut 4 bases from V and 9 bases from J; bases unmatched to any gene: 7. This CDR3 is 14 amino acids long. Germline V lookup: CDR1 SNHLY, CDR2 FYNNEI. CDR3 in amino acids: CASSATSGSLGQYF. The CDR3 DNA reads TGTGCCAGCAGTGCGACTAGCGGGAGTTTAGGGCAGTACTTC. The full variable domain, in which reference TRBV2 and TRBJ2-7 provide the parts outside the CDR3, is EPEVTQTPSHQVTQMGQEVILRCVPISNHLYFYWYRQILGQKVEFLVSFYNNEISEKSEIFDDQFSVERPDGSNFTLKIRSTKLEDSAMYFCASSATSGSLGQYFGPGTRLTVT.

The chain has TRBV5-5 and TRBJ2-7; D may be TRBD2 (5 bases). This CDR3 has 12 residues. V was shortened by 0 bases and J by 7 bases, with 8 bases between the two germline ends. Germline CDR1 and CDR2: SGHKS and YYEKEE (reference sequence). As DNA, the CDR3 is TGTGCCAGCAGCTTGGGACCGGGGGAGCAGTACTTC. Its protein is CASSLGPGEQYF. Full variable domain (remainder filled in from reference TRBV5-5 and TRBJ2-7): DAGVTQSPTHLIKTRGQQVTLRCSPISGHKSVSWYQQVLGQGPQFIFQYYEKEERGRGNFPDRFSARQFPNYSSELNVNALLLGDSALYLCASSLGPGEQYFGPGTRLTVT.

The CDR3: CASSLATLKGRPAQETQYF. The CDR3 coding sequence is TGTGCCAGCAGCTTAGCAACATTAAAGGGACGGCCAGCTCAAGAGACCCAGTACTTC. The rearrangement links TRBV7-9 to TRBJ2-5; D assignment may be TRBD1 or TRBD2 (5 bases each). The CDR3 extends over 19 amino acids. Trimming pared 0 bases from V and 2 bases from J, leaving 22 bases between. The germline CDR1 and CDR2 sequences are SEHNR and FQNEAQ (reference sequence).

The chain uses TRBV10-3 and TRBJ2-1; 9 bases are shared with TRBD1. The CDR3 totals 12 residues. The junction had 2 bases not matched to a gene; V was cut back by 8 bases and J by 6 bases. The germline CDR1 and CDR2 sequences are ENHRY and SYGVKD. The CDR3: CAIGTGTNEQFF. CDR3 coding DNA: TGTGCCATCGGGACAGGGACCAATGAGCAGTTCTTC.

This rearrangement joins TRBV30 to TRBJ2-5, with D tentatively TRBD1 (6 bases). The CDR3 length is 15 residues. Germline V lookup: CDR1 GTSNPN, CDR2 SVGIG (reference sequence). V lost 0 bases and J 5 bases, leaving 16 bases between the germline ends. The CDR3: CAWSVVPGAGETQYF. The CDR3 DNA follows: TGTGCCTGGAGTGTGGTACCAGGGGCTGGGGAGACCCAGTACTTC.

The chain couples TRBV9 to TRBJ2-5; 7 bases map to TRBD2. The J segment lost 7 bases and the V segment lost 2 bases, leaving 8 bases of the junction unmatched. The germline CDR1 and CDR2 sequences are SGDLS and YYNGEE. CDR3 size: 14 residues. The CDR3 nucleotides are TGTGCCAGCAGCGTGCGAACGGGGGAGGGGACCCAGTACTTC. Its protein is CASSVRTGEGTQYF.

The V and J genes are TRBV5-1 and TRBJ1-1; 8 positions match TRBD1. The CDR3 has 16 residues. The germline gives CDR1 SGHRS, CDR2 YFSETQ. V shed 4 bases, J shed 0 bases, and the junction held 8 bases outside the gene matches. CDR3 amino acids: CASSPRDRPMNTEAFF. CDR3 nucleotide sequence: TGCGCCAGCAGCCCTCGGGACAGGCCCATGAACACTGAAGCTTTCTTT.

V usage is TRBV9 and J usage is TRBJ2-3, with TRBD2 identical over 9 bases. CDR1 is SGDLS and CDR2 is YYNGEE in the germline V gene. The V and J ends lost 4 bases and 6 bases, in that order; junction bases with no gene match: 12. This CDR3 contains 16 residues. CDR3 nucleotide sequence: TGTGCCAGCAGCACCCGGACTAGCGACCCCACGGATACGCAGTATTTT. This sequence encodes CASSTRTSDPTDTQYF.

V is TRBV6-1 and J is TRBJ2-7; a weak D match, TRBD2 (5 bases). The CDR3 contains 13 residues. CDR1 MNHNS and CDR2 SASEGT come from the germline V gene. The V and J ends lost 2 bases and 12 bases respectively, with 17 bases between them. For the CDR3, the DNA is TGTGCCAGCAGTGAAACGGGAAGTCTGGATCGGTACTTC. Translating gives CASSETGSLDRYF.

The CDR3 loop reads CASSLEWGILSGNTIYF. The CDR3 nucleotides read TGCGCCAGCAGCTTGGAGTGGGGGATCCTATCGGGAAACACCATATATTTT. V gene TRBV5-1 combines with J gene TRBJ1-3; weak D call: TRBD1 (5 bases). The germline CDR1 and CDR2 sequences are SGHRS and YFSETQ. The CDR3 is 17 residues long. Trimming took 0 bases from V and 4 from J, leaving 17 bases between them.

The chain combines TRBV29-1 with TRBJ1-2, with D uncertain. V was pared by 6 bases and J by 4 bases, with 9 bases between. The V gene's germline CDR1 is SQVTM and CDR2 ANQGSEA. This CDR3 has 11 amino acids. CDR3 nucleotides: TGCAGCGTAATAAGCAGCTATGGCTACACCTTC. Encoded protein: CSVISSYGYTF.

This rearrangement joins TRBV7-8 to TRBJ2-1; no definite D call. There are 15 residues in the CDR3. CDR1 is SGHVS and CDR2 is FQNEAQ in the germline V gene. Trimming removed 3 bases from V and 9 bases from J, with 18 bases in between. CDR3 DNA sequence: TGTGCCAGCAGCTTTGGTGGGATAGGTAGTGGTGAGCAGTTCTTC. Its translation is CASSFGGIGSGEQFF.

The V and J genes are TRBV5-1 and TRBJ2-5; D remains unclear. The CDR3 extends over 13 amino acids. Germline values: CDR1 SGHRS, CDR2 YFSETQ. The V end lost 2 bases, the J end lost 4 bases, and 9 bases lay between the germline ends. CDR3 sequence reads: CASSLNLGETQYF. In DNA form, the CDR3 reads TGCGCCAGCAGCTTAAATCTGGGAGAGACCCAGTACTTC.

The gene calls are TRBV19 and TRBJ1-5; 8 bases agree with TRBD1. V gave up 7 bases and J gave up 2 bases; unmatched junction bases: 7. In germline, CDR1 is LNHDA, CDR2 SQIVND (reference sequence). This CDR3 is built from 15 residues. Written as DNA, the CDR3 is TGTGCCAGTACTACGGACAGGGAGCGCAATCAGCCCCAGCATTTT. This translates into CASTTDRERNQPQHF.

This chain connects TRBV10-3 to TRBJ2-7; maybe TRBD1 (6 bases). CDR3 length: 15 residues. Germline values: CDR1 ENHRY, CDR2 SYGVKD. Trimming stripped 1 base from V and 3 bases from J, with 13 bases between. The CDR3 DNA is TGTGCCATCAGTGAGTTTATGGGGGCACGCTACGAGCAGTACTTC. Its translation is CAISEFMGARYEQYF.

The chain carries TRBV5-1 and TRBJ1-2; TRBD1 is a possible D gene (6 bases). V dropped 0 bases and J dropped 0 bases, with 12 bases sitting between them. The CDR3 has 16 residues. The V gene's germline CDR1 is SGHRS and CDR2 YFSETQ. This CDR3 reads CASSLGDTAANYGYTF. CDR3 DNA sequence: TGCGCCAGCAGCTTGGGGGACACTGCAGCTAACTATGGCTACACCTTC.